One sample yielded the 15 T cell receptor beta chains listed below, sequenced in a study of blood T cell repertoires in COVID-19 (dated by TCRdb to 2020 to 2021). Libraries were made using the immunoSEQ multiplex PCR assay. The table comes from immuneACCESS by way of TCRdb, which keeps in-frame sequences with V and J called. Part of the clones is missing from these tables; in studies checked, under half for an unresolved V gene and the rest for unknown reasons. The sample table records some 290,000 clones; 87% of these occur just once. Of the sample, 2.2% is held by the ten largest clones. Sequenced material: peripheral blood. Every receptor here comes from a woman between 50 and 59 years old who had recovered from COVID-19.

The chain couples TRBV9 to TRBJ2-2, with D unresolved. V was shortened by 4 bases and J by 5 bases, with 6 bases between the two germline ends. This CDR3 is 12 amino acids long. CDR1 and CDR2 from the germline V gene are SGDLS and YYNGEE. The CDR3 DNA reads as TGTGCCAGCAGCTCACGGACCGGGGAGCTGTTTTTT. It encodes CASSSRTGELFF. Variable domain in full (rest from reference TRBV9 and TRBJ2-2): DSGVTQTPKHLITATGQRVTLRCSPRSGDLSVYWYQQSLDQGLQFLIQYYNGEERAKGNILERFSAQQFPDLHSELNLSSLELGDSALYFCASSSRTGELFFGEGSRLTVL.

The chain joins TRBV7-2 to TRBJ2-3; 7 bases are a match to TRBD1. CDR3 length equals 15 residues. Germline assignment: CDR1 SGHTA and CDR2 FQGNSA. V was pared by 4 bases and J by 2 bases, with 6 bases of the junction left unmatched. DNA for the CDR3: TGTGCCAGCAGCTCCCAGGGGGTTCTCACAGATACGCAGTATTTT. Translated, it gives CASSSQGVLTDTQYF.

The chain links TRBV18 to TRBJ1-2, with a weak D call TRBD1 (6 bases). Germline CDR1 is KGHSH and CDR2 is LQKENI. The CDR3 has 17 amino acids. V lost 5 bases and J lost 5, with 24 bases in between. The CDR3 sequence is CASSSTAGTTNRYGYTF. DNA for the CDR3: TGTGCCAGCTCATCGACCGCCGGGACAACCAACCGTTATGGCTACACCTTC.

V usage is TRBV19 and J usage is TRBJ2-2, with TRBD1 identical over 11 bases. Germline CDR1 reads LNHDA; CDR2 reads SQIVND (reference sequence). The V and J ends lost 3 bases and 3 bases, in that order; junction bases with no gene match: 6. The CDR3 length is 17 residues. The CDR3 loop reads CASSMWTGGTYTGELFF. DNA for the CDR3: TGTGCCAGTAGTATGTGGACAGGGGGCACTTACACCGGGGAGCTGTTTTTT.

A few counts support this clone. The V and J genes are TRBV4-2 and TRBJ2-3, with 10 nucleotides matching TRBD2. This CDR3 is built from 17 residues. Looked up from germline, CDR1 is LGHNA and CDR2 is YNFKEQ. After removal of 0 bases from V and 5 bases from J, the junction contained 8 bases not matched to a gene. The CDR3 protein is CASSQEGGLAGEDTQYF. CDR3 nucleotide sequence: TGTGCCAGCAGCCAAGAGGGGGGGCTAGCGGGAGAAGATACGCAGTATTTT.

The chain couples TRBV5-1 to TRBJ1-4, with D possibly TRBD1 on 6 matching bases. The V gene lost 4 bases and the J gene lost 7 bases, with 17 bases spanning the gap. The CDR3 contains 15 residues. Germline V gene sequence: CDR1 SGHRS, CDR2 YFSETQ. CDR3 amino acids: CASSITGSYGEKLFF. For the CDR3, the DNA is TGCGCCAGCAGCATCACAGGGAGTTACGGTGAAAAACTGTTTTTT.

This CDR3 is CASSEGSRRYTGELFF. The CDR3 DNA is TGTGCCAGCAGTGAAGGGTCCCGGAGATACACCGGGGAGCTGTTTTTT. The J gene is TRBJ2-2, the V gene TRBV6-1; D remains ambiguous. The CDR3 runs to 16 residues. Trimming took 1 base from V and 3 from J, leaving 12 bases between them. Per the germline V gene, CDR1 is MNHNS and CDR2 is SASEGT.

This clone was detected only a few times. This chain connects TRBV19 to TRBJ1-5; tentatively, D is TRBD1 (5 bases). Trimming left V 5 bases short and J 11 bases short, with 16 bases between. Germline V gene lookup returns CDR1 LNHDA and CDR2 SQIVND (reference sequence). The CDR3 spans 13 residues. The CDR3 DNA is TGTGCCAGTAGTCCACAAGGGGCCACGACCCAGCATTTT. Protein: CASSPQGATTQHF.

The rearrangement uses TRBV27 and TRBJ1-6; D is uncertain. The CDR3 runs to 12 residues. Germline CDR1 MNHEY, CDR2 SMNVEV (reference sequence). V was shortened by 3 bases and J by 6 bases, with 3 bases between the two germline ends. The DNA of the CDR3 is TGTGCCAGCAGTTTTCGTAATTCACCCCTCCACTTT. Encoded protein: CASSFRNSPLHF.

The genes are TRBV4-2 and TRBJ1-3; D is perhaps TRBD1 (6 bases). Germline V CDR1 and CDR2: LGHNA, YNFKEQ. V lost 3 bases to trimming and J lost 0 bases, with 12 bases between them. The CDR3 length is 16 residues. The CDR3 loop is CASSHPTGLSGNTIYF. The CDR3 DNA sequence: TGTGCCAGCAGCCACCCGACAGGTCTCTCTGGAAACACCATATATTTT.

CDR3 in DNA: TGTGCCAGCCAAGCGCTAGCGTCGTCCTACGAGCAGTACTTC. It encodes CASQALASSYEQYF. The rearrangement uses TRBV28 and TRBJ2-7; possibly TRBD2 for D (6 bases). The ends were cut back, 8 bases at V and 1 base at J, with 15 bases in the middle. CDR1 is MDHEN and CDR2 is SYDVKM in the germline V gene. The CDR3 covers 14 residues.

J is TRBJ1-6 and V is TRBV27; 7 bases fit TRBD1. With 6 bases clipped from V and 9 bases from J, the junction kept 11 bases outside the gene matches. This CDR3 spans 15 amino acids. Germline V gives CDR1 MNHEY, CDR2 SMNVEV (reference sequence). The chain's CDR3 is CASREGQLGGSPLHF. DNA for the CDR3: TGTGCCAGCAGGGAGGGACAGTTGGGGGGTTCACCCCTCCACTTT.

The chain links TRBV29-1 to TRBJ2-7, with 12 bases fitting TRBD2. The CDR3 runs to 16 residues. CDR1 SQVTM and CDR2 ANQGSEA come from the germline V gene. Germline trimming cut 1 base from V and 6 bases from J; bases unmatched to any gene: 10. The CDR3 DNA is TGCAGCGTTGAAGTCCGGACTAGCGGGATCTCTGGCGAGCAGTACTTC. It specifies CSVEVRTSGISGEQYF.

The chain has TRBV7-3 and TRBJ2-1; D is perhaps TRBD2 (5 bases). Deletions cut 4 bases from V and 7 bases from J, with 17 bases between. CDR3 length: 15 residues. The germline V gene has CDR1 SGHTA and CDR2 FQGTGA. CDR3 DNA: TGTGCCAGCAGCTCTAACGGGGTATTTGGGAATGAGCAGTTCTTC. This translates into CASSSNGVFGNEQFF.

The count of this clone is one. The chain combines TRBV18 with TRBJ2-5; D is ambiguous. Trimming removed 1 base from V and 2 bases from J, with 8 bases in between. The CDR3 runs to 14 residues. Germline CDR1 reads KGHSH; CDR2 reads LQKENI. CDR3 residues: CASSPRPEQETQYF. CDR3 nucleotide sequence: TGTGCCAGCTCACCACGGCCCGAACAAGAGACCCAGTACTTC.